These T cell receptor beta chains were read from a single sample in a study of blood T cell repertoires in COVID-19. Clones were read by immunoSEQ multiplex PCR, and TCRdb kept only the in-frame ones, dropping some. The sample lists about 240,000 clones; about 80% were seen once. Sequencing was performed on PBMCs or T cells enriched from blood (not recorded which). These receptors all come from a woman in her 40s who had been exposed to COVID-19. The CDR3 runs from the conserved cysteine through the conserved F or W. D genes are given only for firm matches. Clone size, where shown, is once, few, many, or a class for clones that have expanded.

CDR3 protein,CDR3 DNA,clone size,D gene,V gene,J gene
CASSHLAGATSGANVLTF,TGTGCCAGCAGTCATCTAGCGGGGGCGACCTCTGGGGCCAACGTCCTGACTTTC,-,TRBD2,TRBV27,TRBJ2-6
CSVGQGDEKLFF,TGCAGCGTCGGACAGGGGGATGAAAAACTGTTTTTT,-,TRBD1,TRBV29-1,TRBJ1-4
CAISVAQDNEQFF,TGTGCCATCAGTGTCGCACAGGACAATGAGCAGTTCTTC,-,-,TRBV10-3,TRBJ2-1
CASSSGGGGLYEQYF,TGTGCCAGCAGCTCCGGAGGCGGGGGGCTTTACGAGCAGTACTTC,-,TRBD2,TRBV4-2,TRBJ2-7
CASSRQTRGNLYEQYF,TGTGCCAGTAGTCGTCAGACAAGGGGGAACCTCTACGAGCAGTACTTC,-,-,TRBV19,TRBJ2-7
CASSISGTTTYGYTF,TGCGCCAGCAGCATATCCGGGACAACGACCTATGGCTACACCTTC,few,-,TRBV5-1,TRBJ1-2
CASSIDGTGTTGELFF,TGTGCCAGTAGTATAGATGGGACAGGGACCACCGGGGAGCTGTTTTTT,-,TRBD1,TRBV19,TRBJ2-2
CSVEIAGGAYF,TGCAGCGTTGAAATAGCCGGTGGCGCGTATTTT,-,-,TRBV29-1,TRBJ2-3
CASSVNRVAANEKLFF,TGTGCCAGCAGTGTAAACAGGGTCGCGGCTAATGAAAAACTGTTTTTT,-,-,TRBV2,TRBJ1-4
CASSTRQGANEQFF,TGTGCCAGCAGCACCAGACAGGGGGCGAATGAGCAGTTCTTC,-,TRBD1,TRBV2,TRBJ2-1
CASRGARVNQPQHF,TGTGCCAGCAGGGGAGCAAGAGTTAATCAGCCCCAGCATTTT,-,-,TRBV2,TRBJ1-5
CASSASGLSTQYF,TGTGCCAGCAGCGCTAGCGGGTTATCGACCCAGTACTTC,-,TRBD2,TRBV7-2,TRBJ2-5
CASSRSPGTEAFF,TGTGCCAGCAGCCGGTCCCCGGGGACTGAAGCTTTCTTT,-,-,TRBV7-3,TRBJ1-1
CASSLGARRHMNTEAFF,TGTGCCAGCAGTTTGGGGGCCCGACGGCACATGAACACTGAAGCTTTCTTT,-,-,TRBV28,TRBJ1-1
CASSLAGDPRPREGYTF,TGTGCCAGCAGCTTGGCGGGCGACCCTCGTCCCCGGGAAGGCTACACCTTC,-,-,TRBV5-6,TRBJ1-2
CASSLQAGITDTQYF,TGTGCCAGCAGCTTACAAGCGGGTATCACAGATACGCAGTATTTT,few,-,TRBV11-2,TRBJ2-3
CASSFSGEGGYTF,TGCGCCAGCAGCTTTTCGGGGGAAGGAGGCTACACCTTC,-,-,TRBV5-1,TRBJ1-2
CASSEVQGGYGYTF,TGTGCCAGCAGTGAAGTCCAGGGGGGCTATGGCTACACCTTC,-,TRBD1,TRBV2,TRBJ1-2
CASSPWGVATEAFF,TGTGCCAGCTCCCCTTGGGGGGTAGCCACTGAAGCTTTCTTT,-,-,TRBV6-5,TRBJ1-1
CASSPRLGGVTEAFF,TGTGCCAGCAGCCCTCGACTCGGCGGGGTCACTGAAGCTTTCTTT,-,-,TRBV11-2,TRBJ1-1
CASSLAINTGTEAFF,TGCGCCAGCAGCTTGGCGATTAATACTGGCACTGAAGCTTTCTTT,-,-,TRBV5-1,TRBJ1-1
CASSQDPWAPPSGANVLTF,TGCGCCAGCAGCCAAGATCCGTGGGCCCCCCCCTCTGGGGCCAACGTCCTGACTTTC,-,-,TRBV4-3,TRBJ2-6
CASSPAPTGRGYTF,TGTGCCAGCAGCCCGGCCCCGACAGGGCGAGGCTACACCTTC,-,TRBD1,TRBV7-9,TRBJ1-2
CASSQRGGGTDTQYF,TGTGCCAGCAGCCAAAGAGGTGGTGGCACAGATACGCAGTATTTT,-,-,TRBV3-1/TRBV3-2,TRBJ2-3
CASSLSTTGSYEQYF,TGTGCCAGCAGTTTATCGACGACAGGGTCCTACGAGCAGTACTTC,-,TRBD1,TRBV27,TRBJ2-7
CAISEGKNSYEQYF,TGTGCCATCAGTGAGGGCAAAAACTCCTACGAGCAGTACTTC,-,-,TRBV10-3,TRBJ2-7
CASSPAGEAGGYTF,TGTGCCAGCAGCCCAGCTGGGGAAGCGGGTGGCTACACCTTC,-,-,TRBV7-2,TRBJ1-2
CASSSGGGGFEKLFF,TGTGCCAGCAGTTCCGGGGGGGGCGGATTTGAAAAACTGTTTTTT,-,-,TRBV28,TRBJ1-4
CASSLVGGEGTGELFF,TGTGCCAGCAGCCTCGTTGGAGGCGAGGGCACCGGGGAGCTGTTTTTT,-,-,TRBV9,TRBJ2-2
CASAGGISYNEQFF,TGCGCCAGCGCAGGGGGGATCTCCTACAATGAGCAGTTCTTC,-,-,TRBV5-1,TRBJ2-1
CASSLQGAFGYTF,TGTGCCAGCAGTCTACAGGGGGCGTTTGGCTACACCTTC,once,TRBD1,TRBV6-5,TRBJ1-2
CASSFSPQGGANVLTF,TGTGCCAGCAGTTTCTCCCCCCAGGGAGGGGCCAACGTCCTGACTTTC,-,-,TRBV27,TRBJ2-6
CASSQARAGQGYTF,TGCGCCAGCAGCCAAGCCAGGGCCGGGCAGGGCTACACCTTC,-,-,TRBV4-1,TRBJ1-2
CASSDIRGSYGYTF,TGTGCCAGCAGTGACATTAGGGGAAGCTATGGCTACACCTTC,-,-,TRBV6-4,TRBJ1-2
CASSGQQYSYEQYF,TGTGCCAGCAGTGGACAGCAATACTCCTACGAGCAGTACTTC,-,-,TRBV2,TRBJ2-7
CATTSGAGEQYF,TGTGCCACCACTTCAGGGGCCGGAGAGCAGTACTTC,-,-,TRBV6-5,TRBJ2-7
CASYKSPDLIAGGVITGELFF,TGTGCCAGTTACAAATCCCCTGATCTGATAGCGGGGGGAGTTATCACCGGGGAGCTGTTTTTT,once,TRBD2,TRBV19,TRBJ2-2
CASRSSGSTDTQYF,TGTGCCAGCAGGAGTTCCGGGAGCACAGATACGCAGTATTTT,-,-,TRBV27,TRBJ2-3
CATQTNENLFF,TGTGCCACCCAAACTAATGAAAATCTGTTTTTT,-,-,TRBV30,TRBJ1-4
CAWRATGGNSPLHF,TGTGCCTGGAGGGCGACAGGGGGAAATTCACCCCTCCACTTT,-,TRBD1,TRBV30,TRBJ1-6
CASGLLRGAQETQYF,TGTGCTAGTGGTTTGTTGCGGGGGGCCCAAGAGACCCAGTACTTC,-,TRBD2,TRBV12-5,TRBJ2-5
CASSRGTRLQPQHF,TGTGCCAGCAGTCGCGGGACCCGCCTTCAGCCCCAGCATTTT,once,-,TRBV28,TRBJ1-5
CASSLVRNTEAFF,TGTGCCAGCAGTTTAGTGCGTAACACTGAAGCTTTCTTT,once,-,TRBV12-3/TRBV12-4,TRBJ1-1
CASSPIRSDTQYF,TGTGCCAGCAGCCCGATCAGATCAGATACGCAGTATTTT,-,-,TRBV6-5,TRBJ2-3
CASSRPGVQGGYGYTF,TGTGCCAGCAGCCGTCCCGGGGTGCAGGGAGGCTATGGCTACACCTTC,-,-,TRBV14,TRBJ1-2
CASKKGDVNQPQHF,TGTGCCAGCAAAAAAGGAGATGTCAATCAGCCCCAGCATTTT,-,-,TRBV27,TRBJ1-5
CASSLGGGQGYTIYF,TGTGCCAGCAGCTTAGGGGGGGGACAGGGTTACACCATATATTTT,-,TRBD1,TRBV7-2,TRBJ1-3
CASSYSREGNTIYF,TGTGCCAGCAGTTACTCACGAGAGGGAAACACCATATATTTT,-,-,TRBV6-5,TRBJ1-3
CASTRTGTSGAGELFF,TGTGCCAGCACCAGAACCGGGACTAGCGGGGCCGGGGAGCTGTTTTTT,-,TRBD2,TRBV7-2,TRBJ2-2
CASTVYRNTEAFF,TGTGCCAGCACCGTGTATAGGAACACTGAAGCTTTCTTT,-,-,TRBV12-3/TRBV12-4,TRBJ1-1
CASSIGRTGSTYGYTF,TGTGCCAGTAGTATAGGTCGGACAGGGTCGACCTATGGCTACACCTTC,-,TRBD1,TRBV19,TRBJ1-2
CASSQGLAVPFDEQFF,TGCGCCAGCAGCCAAGGACTAGCGGTGCCGTTCGATGAGCAGTTCTTC,-,TRBD2,TRBV4-1,TRBJ2-1
CASSVGGTGREETQYF,TGTGCCAGCAGCGTAGGTGGGACAGGGAGGGAAGAGACCCAGTACTTC,-,TRBD1,TRBV9,TRBJ2-5
CASSLTTAYEQYF,TGTGCCAGCAGCTTGACTACAGCCTACGAGCAGTACTTC,-,-,TRBV6-5,TRBJ2-7